These 19 T cell receptor beta chains originate from one sample sequenced in a study of blood T cells in healthy people across ages. Primed by a sample-barcoded 5' primer and a J-beta primer mix, a second PCR proceeded for about 6 to 11 cycles. TCRdb recomputed calls from the 5' RACE reads with MiXCR, one row per CDR3 protein. The table includes around 1,600,000 distinct CDR3 sequences, approximately 43% detected once. Sequenced input: blood. These receptors were obtained from a woman aged 18 to 35 in good health.

This clonotype was recorded once. This rearrangement joins TRBV5-1 to TRBJ2-3; a weak D match, TRBD1 (6 bases). Per germline, CDR1 SGHRS and CDR2 YFSETQ. V was clipped by 4 bases and J by 3 bases, with 12 bases between them. This CDR3 has 14 amino acids. This CDR3 reads CASSNARGTDTQYF. The CDR3 DNA reads TGCGCCAGCAGCAACGCCAGGGGAACAGATACGCAGTATTTT.

The V gene is TRBV29-1, the J gene TRBJ2-1; TRBD1 might be the D (6 bases). The germline V and J ends were trimmed by 4 bases and 2 bases, with 15 bases remaining between them. CDR1 is SQVTM and CDR2 is ANQGSEA in the germline V gene. The CDR3 is made up of 15 amino acids. CDR3 amino acids: CSVVGQRSPYNEQFF. Written as DNA, the CDR3 is TGCAGCGTTGTTGGACAGAGGTCCCCCTACAATGAGCAGTTCTTC.

This clonotype came up a few times. J is TRBJ2-3 and V is TRBV9, with 7 nucleotides matching TRBD1. Trimming took 0 bases from V and 7 from J; bases not matched to a gene: 8. Germline V gives CDR1 SGDLS, CDR2 YYNGEE. The CDR3 has 15 residues. The CDR3 loop reads CASSVGDRAWNTQYF. In nucleotides, the CDR3 is TGTGCCAGCAGCGTAGGAGACAGGGCCTGGAATACGCAGTATTTT. Drawing the rest from reference TRBV9 and TRBJ2-3, the complete variable domain is DSGVTQTPKHLITATGQRVTLRCSPRSGDLSVYWYQQSLDQGLQFLIQYYNGEERAKGNILERFSAQQFPDLHSELNLSSLELGDSALYFCASSVGDRAWNTQYFGPGTRLTVL.

This chain connects TRBV12-3 or TRBV12-4 to TRBJ2-7; 11 bases are shared with TRBD2. Matching the DNA end better, TRBJ2-4 makes the J call doubtful. The CDR3 length is 16 residues. The CDR3: CASSQTSGASKNIQYF. In DNA, the CDR3 is TGTGCCAGCAGCCAGACTAGCGGGGCCTCCAAAAACATTCAGTACTTC.

The rearrangement joins TRBV5-6 to TRBJ2-7; D is undetermined. This CDR3 comprises 14 residues. Deletions cut 6 bases from V and 0 bases from J, with 13 bases between. Germline V gives CDR1 SGHDT, CDR2 YYEEEE. The CDR3 protein is CASTGRRSSYEQYF. CDR3 DNA: TGTGCCAGCACCGGCAGGAGATCCTCCTACGAGCAGTACTTC. The full variable domain, with the rest looked up from reference TRBV5-6 and TRBJ2-7, is DAGVTQSPTHLIKTRGQQVTLRCSPKSGHDTVSWYQQALGQGPQFIFQYYEEEERQRGNFPDRFSGHQFPNYSSELNVNALLLGDSALYLCASTGRRSSYEQYFGPGTRLTVT.

This chain uses TRBV9 with TRBJ2-2, with TRBD2 matching 15 bases. J gave up 3 bases and V 5 bases, and 5 bases lay outside the gene matches. Germline V CDR1 and CDR2: SGDLS, YYNGEE. The CDR3 loop spans 17 amino acids. In DNA form, the CDR3 reads TGTGCCAGCAGATCGGGACTAGCGGGGGGACACACCGGGGAGCTGTTTTTT. Encoded protein: CASRSGLAGGHTGELFF.

V and J are TRBV20-1 and TRBJ2-7; a possible D gene is TRBD2 (6 bases). The end of the DNA is better explained by TRBJ2-5, so the J call may be wrong. The length of the CDR3 is 15 residues. Germline CDR1 is DFQATT and CDR2 is SNEGSKA (reference sequence). The CDR3 DNA reads TGCAGTGCTAGAGCATTGGGATGGGAGGAGGAGACCCAGTACTTC. It translates to CSARALGWEEETQYF.

V gene TRBV5-1 combines with J gene TRBJ2-7; D is tentatively TRBD1 or TRBD2 (5 bases each). Germline assignment: CDR1 SGHRS and CDR2 YFSETQ. This CDR3 comprises 14 residues. Trimming cost V 5 bases and J 0 bases, with 12 bases left between them. The CDR3 sequence is CASSQWDPSYEQYF. The CDR3 DNA reads TGCGCCAGCAGTCAATGGGACCCCTCCTACGAGCAGTACTTC.

The CDR3 nucleotides read TGTGCCTGGACCGAGGTACAGACTTATAATTCACCCCTCCACTTT. Translated: CAWTEVQTYNSPLHF. The chain joins TRBV30 to TRBJ1-6; D gene unclear. The CDR3 runs 15 residues. Germline CDR1 and CDR2: GTSNPN and SVGIG (reference sequence). The V end lost 4 bases, the J end lost 4 bases, and 14 bases lay between the germline ends.

This clonotype showed up just a few times. V and J are TRBV6-6 and TRBJ2-5, with D maybe TRBD1 (6 bases). The ends were cut back, 7 bases at V and 2 bases at J, with 17 bases in the middle. Germline loops: CDR1 MNHNY, CDR2 SVGAGI (reference sequence). The CDR3 has 15 residues. The CDR3 spells CASKLDTGSQETQYF. The CDR3, as DNA: TGTGCCAGCAAACTCGACACAGGGTCTCAAGAGACCCAGTACTTC.

The gene calls are TRBV6-2 or TRBV6-3 and TRBJ1-5, with D possibly being TRBD1 (6 bases). The length of the CDR3 is 14 residues. CDR1 is MNHEY and CDR2 is SVGEGT in the germline V gene. Trimming cost V 9 bases and J 3 bases, with 15 bases left between them. CDR3 sequence (DNA): TGTGCCAGTTGTATACCGGGGGCCAATCAGCCCCAGCATTTT. Its protein product is CASCIPGANQPQHF.

The rearrangement joins TRBV20-1 to TRBJ1-1, with 9 bases identical to TRBD1. The V and J ends lost 5 bases and 0 bases, in that order; junction bases with no gene match: 7. The CDR3 has 15 amino acids. The germline CDR1 and CDR2 sequences are DFQATT and SNEGSKA (reference sequence). The CDR3 is CSARSGTGLNTEAFF. CDR3 sequence (DNA): TGCAGTGCTCGCAGCGGGACAGGGTTGAACACTGAAGCTTTCTTT.

This sequence joins TRBV15 and TRBJ1-1; D may be TRBD1 (5 bases). The CDR3 runs 16 residues. CDR1 is LNHNV and CDR2 is YYDKDF in the germline V gene (reference sequence). V lost 0 bases and J lost 0, with 11 bases in between. The CDR3 DNA reads as TGTGCCACCAGCAGAGATAGGCAGGGCCTGAACACTGAAGCTTTCTTT. It codes for CATSRDRQGLNTEAFF.

This clonotype was picked up a small number of times. As DNA, the CDR3 is TGTGCCATCAGTGATGCCGCTGGGTCAGGGCCCCAGTACTTC. This gives the protein CAISDAAGSGPQYF. The chain couples TRBV10-3 to TRBJ2-5, with a possible D match to TRBD1 (5 bases). The CDR3 has 14 amino acids. Germline V gene lookup returns CDR1 ENHRY and CDR2 SYGVKD. Deletions cut 3 bases from V and 9 bases from J, with 17 bases between.

The genes are TRBV7-9 and TRBJ2-3, with TRBD2 identical over 7 bases. CDR1 is SEHNR and CDR2 is FQNEAQ in the germline V gene (reference sequence). The CDR3 has 15 residues. Trimming cost V 5 bases and J 4 bases; bases outside gene matches: 9. The CDR3 spells CASSTAGREPDTQYF. CDR3 nucleotides: TGTGCCAGCAGCACAGCCGGGCGGGAGCCAGATACGCAGTATTTT.

The chain is built from TRBV6-5 and TRBJ2-3, with 8 bases aligning to TRBD1. V trimming: 6 bases; J trimming: 1 base; junction bases outside the gene matches: 6. Germline assignment: CDR1 MNHEY and CDR2 SVGAGI. This CDR3 spans 15 amino acids. The CDR3 protein is CASRVDRAGTDTQYF. Written as DNA, the CDR3 is TGTGCCAGCAGAGTGGACAGGGCTGGCACAGATACGCAGTATTTT.

This clonotype was seen only a few times. The V and J genes are TRBV9 and TRBJ1-1; D remains ambiguous. CDR3 length equals 14 residues. The V gene's germline CDR1 is SGDLS and CDR2 YYNGEE. V lost 0 bases and J 0 bases, leaving 6 bases between the germline ends. The CDR3 coding sequence is TGTGCCAGCAGCGTAGGGGGAGTGAACACTGAAGCTTTCTTT. Protein: CASSVGGVNTEAFF.

The chain uses TRBV5-1 and TRBJ2-7, with 7 bases lining up with TRBD1. The trim removed 4 bases at V and 0 bases at J, leaving 10 bases unmatched. The CDR3 contains 16 residues. CDR1 is SGHRS and CDR2 is YFSETQ in the germline V gene. The CDR3 DNA reads TGCGCCAGCAGCATCCCACAGGGGACGTCCTCCTACGAGCAGTACTTC. This encodes CASSIPQGTSSYEQYF. Combining the CDR3 with reference TRBV5-1 and TRBJ2-7 gives the whole variable domain KAGVTQTPRYLIKTRGQQVTLSCSPISGHRSVSWYQQTPGQGLQFLFEYFSETQRNKGNFPGRFSGRQFSNSRSEMNVSTLELGDSALYLCASSIPQGTSSYEQYFGPGTRLTVT.

The sample holds a few counts of this clonotype. The chain links TRBV27 to TRBJ1-2; D gene uncertain. V was shortened by 5 bases and J by 4 bases, with 23 bases between the two germline ends. The CDR3 extends over 17 amino acids. The V gene's germline CDR1 is MNHEY and CDR2 SMNVEV (reference sequence). The CDR3: CASSLNLGRYFPYGYTF. The DNA for the CDR3 is TGTGCCAGCAGTCTAAACCTCGGACGGTACTTCCCCTATGGCTACACCTTC.